A selection of T cell receptor beta chains follows, all from one sample in a study of shared clonotypes between healthy human individuals. Assay used: immunoSEQ multiplex PCR; TCRdb lists only in-frame clones, some missing. The sample lists roughly 2.2 million clones; under 95% were seen once. The sequencing input was naive CD4+ T cells from PBMCs. These receptors came from a man younger than 30 in good health. Some clones in this sample may be carry-over from other donors' samples. CDR3s include the opening cysteine and the closing phenylalanine or tryptophan. Each record gives: J gene, clone size, V gene, D gene, CDR3 protein, CDR3 DNA. D genes are given only for firm matches. A row's size may be missing; if present it is once, few, many or a size class.

>TRBJ1-2|NA|TRBV18|NA
CASSPTPDINYGYTF
TGTGCCAGCTCACCCACCCCGGACATTAACTATGGCTACACCTTC
>TRBJ2-2|NA|TRBV5-1|TRBD2
CASSLGTSGYTGELFF
TGCGCCAGCAGCTTGGGGACTAGCGGATACACCGGGGAGCTGTTTTTT
>TRBJ1-1|NA|TRBV10-3|NA
CAIREGPLQSFF
TGTGCCATCAGGGAGGGACCCCTCCAATCTTTCTTT
>TRBJ2-3|NA|TRBV5-5|NA
CASSFSTSTDTQYF
TGTGCCAGCAGCTTCTCGACTAGCACAGATACGCAGTATTTT
>TRBJ2-5|NA|TRBV27|NA
CASSGPGRETQYF
TGTGCCAGCAGTGGACCGGGGAGGGAGACCCAGTACTTC
>TRBJ1-2|NA|TRBV4-2|NA
CASSQDTALYGYTF
TGTGCCAGCAGCCAAGATACAGCCCTTTATGGCTACACCTTC
>TRBJ2-1|NA|TRBV9|NA
CASSVGGLNEQFF
TGTGCCAGCAGCGTAGGCGGGCTGAATGAGCAGTTCTTC
>TRBJ2-2|few|TRBV6-5|NA
CASTKRATNTGELFF
TGTGCCAGCACCAAGCGGGCAACGAACACCGGGGAGCTGTTTTTT
>TRBJ2-1|once|TRBV10-1|NA
CASSERPSQGNEQFF
TGCGCCAGCAGTGAGAGGCCTAGCCAAGGGAATGAGCAGTTCTTC
>TRBJ1-1|few|TRBV6-6|TRBD1
CASSYSTTGGLTEAFF
TGTGCCAGCAGTTACTCGACGACAGGGGGCTTGACTGAAGCTTTCTTT
>TRBJ1-3|NA|TRBV15|NA
CATSRDHTIYF
TGTGCCACCAGCAGAGATCACACCATATATTTT
>TRBJ2-2|NA|TRBV2|TRBD1
CASRGTGAGELFF
TGTGCCAGCAGAGGGACAGGGGCCGGGGAGCTGTTTTTT
>TRBJ1-2|NA|TRBV15|NA
CATSRNPIYSGDAYGYTF
TGTGCCACCAGCAGAAACCCTATATACTCAGGGGACGCCTATGGCTACACCTTC
>TRBJ2-2|NA|TRBV7-8|TRBD1
CASSSTGQANTGELFF
TGTGCCAGCAGCTCAACGGGACAGGCGAACACCGGGGAGCTGTTTTTT
>TRBJ2-7|NA|TRBV18|TRBD1
CASSPLGTGGSYEQYF
TGTGCCAGCTCACCGCTAGGGACAGGAGGTTCCTACGAGCAGTACTTC
>TRBJ2-5|NA|TRBV6-1|TRBD1
CASLSTKGAEGTQYF
TGTGCCAGCCTTTCTACTAAGGGGGCCGAAGGGACCCAGTACTTC
>TRBJ2-7|NA|TRBV11-1|NA
CASSYGRGSSEQYF
TGTGCCAGCAGCTATGGACGGGGAAGCAGCGAGCAGTACTTC
>TRBJ2-1|NA|TRBV2|NA
CASTEGSGASKQFF
TGTGCCAGCACCGAAGGAAGTGGGGCTTCAAAGCAGTTCTTC
>TRBJ2-7|NA|TRBV28|NA
CASSLSLLRLSAYEQYF
TGTGCCAGCAGTTTATCTCTTTTACGGCTTAGCGCGTACGAGCAGTACTTC
>TRBJ2-3|NA|TRBV19|TRBD2
CASSIGGTSADTQYF
TGTGCCAGTAGTATAGGGGGGACTAGCGCAGATACGCAGTATTTT
>TRBJ1-1|NA|TRBV7-2|TRBD1
CASSLLGQGALAEAFF
TGTGCCAGCAGCTTACTGGGACAGGGGGCGTTGGCTGAAGCTTTCTTT
>TRBJ1-4|NA|TRBV5-6|NA
CASSLLGRPNEKLFF
TGTGCCAGCAGCTTGCTTGGACGTCCTAATGAAAAACTGTTTTTT
>TRBJ2-1|NA|TRBV5-4|NA
CASSFSIADNEQFF
TGTGCCAGCAGCTTTTCGATCGCAGACAATGAGCAGTTCTTC
>TRBJ2-3|NA|TRBV28|TRBD2
CASSPSWGLAGNTQYF
TGTGCCAGCAGTCCGTCTTGGGGACTAGCGGGAAATACGCAGTATTTT
>TRBJ2-2|NA|TRBV19|TRBD2
CASSISGTLTGELFF
TGTGCCAGTAGTATCAGCGGGACGTTGACCGGGGAGCTGTTTTTT
>TRBJ1-2|NA|TRBV18|TRBD1
CASSPDRDSWYGYTF
TGTGCCAGCTCACCAGACCGGGACAGTTGGTATGGCTACACCTTC